These 4 T cell receptor beta chains originate from one sample sequenced in a study of T cells after yellow fever vaccination. TCRdb analysed the 5' RACE reads with MiXCR anew, one entry per CDR3 protein. This sample carries a few hundred thousand distinct CDR3 sequences, approximately 10% of them seen once, and the ten largest clones take about 3.5%. Sequenced here: CD4+ T cells sorted from PBMCs, sampled 5 days after the yellow fever booster vaccination. The source of these receptors is a man younger than 30 who received the YFV17D yellow fever vaccine.

The chain couples TRBV7-2 to TRBJ2-3, with D possibly called TRBD1 or TRBD2 (5 bases each). CDR1 and CDR2 (germline): SGHTA, FQGNSA. This CDR3 spans 13 amino acids. The ends were cut back, 8 bases at V and 4 bases at J, with 13 bases in the middle. CDR3 sequence reads: CASSGARADTQYF. In DNA form, the CDR3 reads TGTGCCAGCTCCGGGGCTCGGGCAGATACGCAGTATTTT.

This clonotype occurred a few times. The chain links TRBV3-1 to TRBJ2-1, with D possibly TRBD2 on 5 matching bases. Germline V gives CDR1 LGHDT, CDR2 YNNKEL (reference sequence). Trimming removed 4 bases at V and 0 bases at J, with 13 bases between. The CDR3 is 16 amino acids. CDR3 amino acids: CASSPGIQSSYNEQFF. CDR3 bases: TGTGCCAGCAGCCCGGGGATTCAGAGCTCCTACAATGAGCAGTTCTTC.

At least ten counts were recorded for this clonotype. The J gene is TRBJ2-1, the V gene TRBV12-3 or TRBV12-4; D remains unclear. The CDR3 runs to 12 residues. Trimming left V 6 bases short and J 6 bases short, with 9 bases between. This CDR3 reads CASSPKVNEQFF. CDR3 DNA sequence: TGTGCCAGCAGCCCCAAGGTCAATGAGCAGTTCTTC.

This clonotype was picked up many times. The V gene is TRBV6-6, the J gene TRBJ2-7, with 8 bases aligning to TRBD1. The CDR3 runs to 15 residues. V shed 6 bases and J 4 bases; nucleotides not matched to a gene: 11. Germline CDR1 and CDR2: MNHNY and SVGAGI (reference sequence). This chain's CDR3 is CASSSIGDRSYEQYF. CDR3 DNA: TGTGCCAGCAGCTCCATTGGGGACAGGTCATACGAGCAGTACTTC.